Described below is a single T cell receptor (beta chain) sequence and its context. These data originate in a study of CD8 T cells in Susac syndrome. Study-level information: Each patient with Susac syndrome, at the time of blood draw, was therapy-naive, on corticosteroids, or on intravenous immunoglobulin alone.

The authors reverse transcribed 0.5 to 1 ug RNA with random hexamers. MiXCR, run by TCRdb on the immunoSEQ multiplex PCR reads, gives a single entry per CDR3 protein. The sample carries some 150,000 distinct CDR3 sequences, about 95% recorded once. CD8+ and CD4+ T cells taken from blood had their TCR beta sequenced. Bulk CD8+ and CD4+ cells came from magnetic negative isolation; CD8+ TEMRA by FACS. V lost 6 bases, J lost 4 bases, and 10 bases stayed unmatched. This CDR3 comprises 16 residues. CDR1 and CDR2 (germline): MNHNY, SVGAGI (reference sequence). This TCR was recovered from a human donor with Susac syndrome. The chain joins TRBV6-6 to TRBJ2-7; 12 bases are shared with TRBD1. The source material was CD4+ T cells from PBMCs. CDR3: CASRPPGQGASYEQYF. CDR3 bases: TGTGCCAGCAGACCGCCGGGACAGGGGGCGTCGTACGAGCAGTACTTC.